This T cell receptor (beta chain) stems from a study of T cells in Graves' hyperthyroidism and ophthalmopathy. Stable disease denoted Graves' hyperthyroidism without ophthalmopathy progression within 18 months. Exclusions: uncontrolled infection, other autoimmune disease, pregnancy, lactation. The study based diagnoses on clinical symptoms, serum thyroxine and TRAb, thyroid ultrasound and orbital computed tomography. As concerns this clonotype: The target antigen is unknown. A junction end diverges from the germline sequence, so it may reflect a read error.

Researchers took RNA transcripts and amplified the TCR beta CDR3 regions from them. The study used the HTBI primer set for a first-round RT-PCR of the TCR CDR3. TCRdb ran MiXCR on the multiplex PCR reads and lists one entry per CDR3 protein. The sample shows around 500,000 distinct CDR3 sequences, 13% to 15% of them seen only once. The study's findings and limits: Most thyroid-expanded clonotypes above 0.001 were also found in blood.

The receptor's source is a woman aged 40 to 49 with Graves' hyperthyroidism. The specimen was blood.

CDR3 sequence (DNA): TGTGCTAGCAGCTCAGGCCTAGCGGAATCAGATACGCAGTATTTT. Translated: CASSSGLAESDTQYF. The V gene is TRBV7-7, the J gene TRBJ2-3, with 7 bases matching TRBD2. The germline CDR1 and CDR2 sequences are SSHAT and FNYEAQ (reference sequence). CDR3 length: 15 residues.